One sample yielded the 23 T cell receptor beta chains listed below, sequenced in a study of T cells of healthy individuals (dated by TCRdb to about 2018). Libraries were constructed by 5' RACE. Sequencing took place on an Illumina MiSeq. TCRdb handled the public reads itself, with Q25 trimming in fastp and clone calling in MiXCR, and kept productive beta chains. CDR3 protein duplicates are merged, each entry listing the most common genes and DNA. Across this sample there are 40,000 to 60,000 distinct CDR3 sequences, with roughly 14% seen only once. The ten largest clonotypes hold roughly 16% of the sample. These receptors were collected from a human donor in good health.

This clonotype has a count of ten or more. The chain is built from TRBV7-2 and TRBJ2-1, with 11 positions matching TRBD2. Germline CDR1 and CDR2: SGHTA and FQGNSA. The CDR3 loop spans 18 amino acids. V lost 1 base and J lost 3; bases outside the gene matches: 8. The CDR3 DNA reads as TGTGCCAGCAGCTTAGTTTCGGCTAGCGGGGGGATCTACAATGAGCAGTTCTTC. Translation gives CASSLVSASGGIYNEQFF.

This clonotype was observed many times. J is TRBJ1-5 and V is TRBV4-3, with D hard to call. The CDR3 spans 13 residues. Germline CDR1 is LGHNA and CDR2 is YSLEER. V was pared by 0 bases and J by 5 bases, with 5 bases between. DNA for the CDR3: TGCGCCAGCAGCCAAGATACCTATCAGCCCCAGCATTTT. This encodes CASSQDTYQPQHF.

Within the sample, this clonotype is medium-sized (0.01 to 0.1%). V and J are TRBV2 and TRBJ1-1, with D possibly matching TRBD1 (6 bases). The CDR3 consists of 12 residues. Germline V gives CDR1 SNHLY, CDR2 FYNNEI. The germline V and J ends were trimmed by 6 bases and 5 bases, with 10 bases remaining between them. The CDR3 region is CASSVGQTEAFF. As DNA, the CDR3 is TGTGCCAGCAGCGTCGGACAGACTGAAGCTTTCTTT.

CDR3: CASSQDISATYEQYF. DNA of the CDR3: TGCGCCAGCAGCCAAGATATAAGCGCGACCTACGAGCAGTACTTC. This chain links TRBV4-3 with TRBJ2-7; D is uncertain. Trimming took off 0 bases at V and 2 bases at J, with 11 bases between the two ends. CDR3 size: 15 residues. Germline assignment: CDR1 LGHNA and CDR2 YSLEER.

The chain uses TRBV5-1 and TRBJ1-1, with D perhaps matching TRBD1 (6 bases). Trimming pared 0 bases from V and 2 bases from J, leaving 11 bases between. Germline V gives CDR1 SGHRS, CDR2 YFSETQ. This CDR3 has 15 amino acids. In nucleotides, the CDR3 is TGCGCCAGCAGCTTGGCCATGGACAGAAACACTGAAGCTTTCTTT. Its translation: CASSLAMDRNTEAFF.

This chain joins TRBV4-3 and TRBJ1-2, with 11 positions matching TRBD1. The germline CDR1 and CDR2 sequences are LGHNA and YSLEER. There are 15 residues in the CDR3. V shed 1 base, J shed 8 bases, and the junction held 6 bases outside the gene matches. In DNA, the CDR3 is TGCGCCAGCAGCCAAGCAGGACAGGGGGCGCAGGGCTACACCTTC. Encoded protein: CASSQAGQGAQGYTF.

At least ten counts were recorded for this clonotype. The chain has TRBV12-3 or TRBV12-4 and TRBJ2-3; no definite D call. The V end was cut by 4 bases, the J end by 1 base, with 18 bases between. The CDR3 loop spans 17 amino acids. CDR3 sequence reads: CASSSGPRDGGTDTQYF. CDR3 nucleotide sequence: TGTGCCAGCAGTTCCGGGCCCCGAGATGGGGGCACAGATACGCAGTATTTT.

This CDR3 reads CSATDRGLNTEAFF. CDR3 DNA: TGCAGTGCTACCGACAGGGGTCTGAACACTGAAGCTTTCTTT. The V gene is TRBV20-1, the J gene TRBJ1-1, with 8 bases identical to TRBD1. The CDR3 totals 14 residues. The J segment lost 0 bases and the V segment lost 4 bases, leaving 4 bases of the junction unmatched. CDR1 is DFQATT and CDR2 is SNEGSKA in the germline V gene (reference sequence).

This clonotype was recorded many times. The chain recombines TRBV18 with TRBJ1-1; D call uncertain. Trimming took 1 base from V and 1 from J, leaving 10 bases between them. Germline V lookup: CDR1 KGHSH, CDR2 LQKENI. The CDR3 runs 15 residues. The CDR3 sequence: CASSPQSQKNTEAFF. The CDR3 DNA reads TGTGCCAGCTCACCACAATCCCAGAAGAACACTGAAGCTTTCTTT. The whole variable domain, remainder taken from reference TRBV18 and TRBJ1-1, is NAGVMQNPRHLVRRRGQEARLRCSPMKGHSHVYWYRQLPEEGLKFMVYLQKENIIDESGMPKERFSAEFPKEGPSILRIQQVVRGDSAAYFCASSPQSQKNTEAFFGQGTRLTVV.

The genes are TRBV6-6 and TRBJ1-6, with D possibly matching TRBD1 (6 bases). CDR1 MNHNY and CDR2 SVGAGI come from the germline V gene (reference sequence). The germline V and J ends were trimmed by 6 bases and 6 bases, with 15 bases remaining between them. This CDR3 has 15 residues. DNA of the CDR3: TGTGCCAGCAGGGACAGTGCTGGGCCTAATTCACCCCTCCACTTT. Its translation: CASRDSAGPNSPLHF.

This clonotype was seen many times. The rearrangement links TRBV5-1 to TRBJ1-6; possibly TRBD1 for D (6 bases). Trimming left V 1 base short and J 10 bases short, with 12 bases between. This CDR3 has 14 amino acids. Germline CDR1 and CDR2: SGHRS and YFSETQ. CDR3: CASSLQGSGSPLHF. The DNA of the CDR3 is TGCGCCAGCAGCTTGCAGGGGTCGGGGTCACCCCTCCACTTT.

The table lists this clonotype with many counts. The rearrangement uses TRBV6-2 or TRBV6-3 and TRBJ2-3; D is ambiguous. The CDR3 consists of 12 residues. Trimming left V 6 bases short and J 6 bases short, with 10 bases between. Germline CDR1 reads MNHEY; CDR2 reads SVGEGT. CDR3 sequence: CASSSTGDTQYF. The CDR3 DNA sequence: TGTGCCAGCAGCTCTACTGGGGATACGCAGTATTTT.

This chain links TRBV5-1 with TRBJ2-1; 8 bases are a match to TRBD1. Germline trimming cut 0 bases from V and 2 bases from J; bases unmatched to any gene: 1. Germline V gene data show CDR1 as SGHRS and CDR2 as YFSETQ. This CDR3 spans 15 amino acids. The CDR3 coding sequence is TGCGCCAGCAGCTTGGCAGGGGGCGCCTACAATGAGCAGTTCTTC. This codes for CASSLAGGAYNEQFF.

This clonotype was recorded many times. The rearrangement links TRBV4-3 to TRBJ2-5; 10 bases match TRBD1. The J segment lost 0 bases and the V segment lost 1 base, leaving 5 bases of the junction unmatched. The germline gives CDR1 LGHNA, CDR2 YSLEER. The CDR3 contains 17 residues. CDR3 bases: TGCGCCAGCAGCCAAGGGGGACAGGGGATTCACCAAGAGACCCAGTACTTC. Its protein is CASSQGGQGIHQETQYF.

V is TRBV6-2 or TRBV6-3 and J is TRBJ2-2; D is unclear. V was clipped by 0 bases and J by 6 bases, with 5 bases between them. This CDR3 is built from 13 residues. Germline V gives CDR1 MNHEY, CDR2 SVGEGT. The CDR3 DNA reads TGTGCCAGCAGTTACTCGATTCCCGGGGAGCTGTTTTTT. The encoded protein is CASSYSIPGELFF.

This clonotype was detected only a few times. This rearrangement joins TRBV30 to TRBJ2-7, with 12 nucleotides matching TRBD2. V gave up 5 bases and J gave up 1 base; unmatched junction bases: 6. This CDR3 spans 15 amino acids. Germline CDR1 GTSNPN, CDR2 SVGIG (reference sequence). The CDR3: CAWGRLAGDSYEQYF. The CDR3 DNA reads as TGTGCCTGGGGAAGACTAGCGGGGGATTCCTACGAGCAGTACTTC.

This clonotype was counted a few times. V and J are TRBV6-6 and TRBJ2-1, with 7 bases matching TRBD2. In germline, CDR1 is MNHNY, CDR2 SVGAGI (reference sequence). V lost 5 bases to trimming and J lost 5 bases; unmatched junction nucleotides: 6. The CDR3 has 14 residues. CDR3 amino acids: CASSPLGGDNEQFF. The CDR3 bases are TGTGCCAGCAGTCCCCTTGGGGGGGACAATGAGCAGTTCTTC.

V usage is TRBV7-9 and J usage is TRBJ2-7, with D maybe TRBD1 (5 bases). The germline V gene has CDR1 SEHNR and CDR2 FQNEAQ (reference sequence). The CDR3 totals 16 residues. The V end lost 1 base, the J end lost 0 bases, and 13 bases lay between the germline ends. CDR3 in amino acids: CASSLVAGKSSYEQYF. The CDR3 region has the DNA TGTGCCAGCAGCTTAGTTGCAGGGAAGAGCTCCTACGAGCAGTACTTC.

The chain recombines TRBV12-5 with TRBJ2-1; D tentatively reads TRBD1 or TRBD2 (7 bases each). The CDR3 sequence is 14 residues long. Germline CDR1 reads LGHNT; CDR2 reads FRNRAP. Trimming left V 0 bases short and J 12 bases short, with 15 bases between. The CDR3 coding sequence is TGTGCTAGTGGTTTGGTACGTGCAGGGGGGGTGCAGTTCTTC. Amino acids: CASGLVRAGGVQFF.

The sample holds a few counts of this clonotype. The genes are TRBV20-1 and TRBJ2-1, with D perhaps being TRBD1 or TRBD2 (5 bases each). There are 15 residues in the CDR3. Trimming took off 5 bases at V and 3 bases at J, with 17 bases between the two ends. The germline CDR1 and CDR2 sequences are DFQATT and SNEGSKA (reference sequence). CDR3 residues: CSAPVGGAVYNEQFF. CDR3 coding DNA: TGCAGTGCTCCCGTTGGGGGAGCGGTCTACAATGAGCAGTTCTTC.

At least ten counts were recorded for this clonotype. The chain carries TRBV29-1 and TRBJ1-1, with TRBD1 identical over 8 bases. CDR1 and CDR2 (germline): SQVTM, ANQGSEA. The CDR3 is 16 residues long. Germline trimming cut 7 bases from V and 1 base from J; bases unmatched to any gene: 14. The CDR3 region is CSARTTQGAWNTEAFF. The CDR3 nucleotides are TGCAGCGCTAGAACTACCCAGGGGGCGTGGAACACTGAAGCTTTCTTT.

This clonotype is a singleton in its sample. The DNA for the CDR3 is TGTGCCAGCAGTGAATACGGGGGAACCGGGGAGCTGTTTTTT. The encoded protein is CASSEYGGTGELFF. The V call is TRBV25-1, the J call TRBJ2-2; a possible D gene is TRBD2 (6 bases). The CDR3 has 14 amino acids. V lost 0 bases, J lost 5 bases, and 7 bases lay in between. Germline values: CDR1 MGHDK, CDR2 SYGVNS.

Only a few counts were recorded for this clonotype. The chain is built from TRBV6-2 or TRBV6-3 and TRBJ2-7; D gene ambiguous. Germline assignment: CDR1 MNHEY and CDR2 SVGEGT. The CDR3 loop spans 12 amino acids. V was shortened by 6 bases and J by 2 bases, with 8 bases between the two germline ends. As DNA, the CDR3 is TGTGCCAGCAGAACCCCCACCTACGAGCAGTACTTC. Its translation is CASRTPTYEQYF.